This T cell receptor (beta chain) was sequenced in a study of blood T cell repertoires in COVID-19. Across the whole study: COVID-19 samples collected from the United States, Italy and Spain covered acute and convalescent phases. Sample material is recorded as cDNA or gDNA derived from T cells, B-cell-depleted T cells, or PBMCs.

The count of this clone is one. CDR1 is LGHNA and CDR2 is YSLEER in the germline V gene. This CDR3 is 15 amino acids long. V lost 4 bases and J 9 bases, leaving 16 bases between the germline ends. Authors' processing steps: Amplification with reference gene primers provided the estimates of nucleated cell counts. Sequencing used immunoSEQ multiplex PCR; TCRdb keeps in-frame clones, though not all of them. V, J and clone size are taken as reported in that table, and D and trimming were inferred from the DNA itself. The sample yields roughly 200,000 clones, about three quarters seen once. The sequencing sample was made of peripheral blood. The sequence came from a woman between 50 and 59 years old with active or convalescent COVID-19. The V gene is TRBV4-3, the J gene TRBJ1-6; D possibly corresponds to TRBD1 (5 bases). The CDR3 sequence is CASSPEWSGISPLHF. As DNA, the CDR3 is TGCGCCAGCAGCCCTGAGTGGTCAGGGATTTCACCCCTCCACTTT.